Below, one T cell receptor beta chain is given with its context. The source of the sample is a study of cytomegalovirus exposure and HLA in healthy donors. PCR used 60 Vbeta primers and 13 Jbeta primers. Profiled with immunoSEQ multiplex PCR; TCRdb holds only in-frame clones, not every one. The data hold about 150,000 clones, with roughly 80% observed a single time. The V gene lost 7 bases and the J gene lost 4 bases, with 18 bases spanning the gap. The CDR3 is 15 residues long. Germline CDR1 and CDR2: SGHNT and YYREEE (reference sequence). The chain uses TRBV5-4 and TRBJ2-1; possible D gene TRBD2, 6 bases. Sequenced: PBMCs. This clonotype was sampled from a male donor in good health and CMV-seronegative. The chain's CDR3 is CASQRGASEYNEQFF. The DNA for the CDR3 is TGTGCCAGCCAACGGGGCGCTAGCGAGTACAATGAGCAGTTCTTC.